The 2 T cell receptor beta chains presented below share a single source sample, sequenced in a study of blood T cell repertoires in COVID-19. Here immunoSEQ multiplex PCR was the method, and the copy in TCRdb shows in-frame clones only, minus some. The data contain nearly 55,000 clones, 65% to 85% of them singletons. The sample was peripheral blood. All receptors derive from a human donor with active or convalescent COVID-19. The donor label of this sample is uncertain.

This clone was counted a few times. The chain uses TRBV25-1 and TRBJ2-3, with a tentative D call TRBD1 (5 bases). This CDR3 spans 15 amino acids. CDR1 and CDR2 (germline): MGHDK, SYGVNS. V dropped 4 bases and J dropped 2 bases, with 13 bases sitting between them. The CDR3: CASSARRAHTDTQYF. CDR3 DNA sequence: TGTGCCAGCAGTGCCCGCAGGGCCCACACAGATACGCAGTATTTT. The whole variable domain, remainder taken from reference TRBV25-1 and TRBJ2-3, is EADIYQTPRYLVIGTGKKITLECSQTMGHDKMYWYQQDPGMELHLIHYSYGVNSTEKGDLSSESTVSRIRTEHFPLTLESARPSHTSQYLCASSARRAHTDTQYFGPGTRLTVL.

Here the CDR3 reads CASNRGSTNTGELFF. The DNA of the CDR3 is TGTGCCAGCAACAGGGGCTCGACGAACACCGGGGAGCTGTTTTTT. This chain joins TRBV2 and TRBJ2-2; TRBD1 matches at 7 bases. CDR1 is SNHLY and CDR2 is FYNNEI in the germline V gene. Unmatched junction bases numbered 5, after V lost 7 bases and J lost 0 bases. CDR3 size: 15 residues.